The clone carrying this TCR beta chain showed up just a few times. Its antigen remains unidentified. Researchers prepared the TCRbeta library using unique molecular identifiers, the study reports. TCRdb re-analysed the PCR reads in MiXCR, keeping a single row per CDR3 protein. The table records 550,000 to 800,000 distinct CDR3 sequences, about an eighth of them present only once. These data originate in a study of T-cell reconstitution after alpha-beta-depleted transplantation in children. Whole-study findings and limits: Elevated TCRbeta diversity at day 60 was traced, in some patients, to surviving recipient T cells and thymic progenitors. The origin of alpha-beta T cells about two months after transplant was reportedly several hundred expanded graft clones. Newly produced T cells mostly accounted for T-cell counts and diversity one year post-transplant.

This CDR3 is 12 amino acids long. Germline CDR1 is LGHDT and CDR2 is YNNKEL (reference sequence). Trimming cost V 4 bases and J 9 bases, with 7 bases left between them. The source of this sequence is a girl aged 2-15 years with congenital amegakaryocytic thrombocytopenia, due to receive a stem cell transplant. The gene calls are TRBV3-1 and TRBJ1-6, with D hard to call. Here the sequenced sample was PBMCs, taken before TCRalphabeta/CD19-depleted stem cell transplant. The CDR3 DNA reads TGTGCCAGCAGCCCCTTGGCTTCACCCCTCCACTTT. Its translation: CASSPLASPLHF.